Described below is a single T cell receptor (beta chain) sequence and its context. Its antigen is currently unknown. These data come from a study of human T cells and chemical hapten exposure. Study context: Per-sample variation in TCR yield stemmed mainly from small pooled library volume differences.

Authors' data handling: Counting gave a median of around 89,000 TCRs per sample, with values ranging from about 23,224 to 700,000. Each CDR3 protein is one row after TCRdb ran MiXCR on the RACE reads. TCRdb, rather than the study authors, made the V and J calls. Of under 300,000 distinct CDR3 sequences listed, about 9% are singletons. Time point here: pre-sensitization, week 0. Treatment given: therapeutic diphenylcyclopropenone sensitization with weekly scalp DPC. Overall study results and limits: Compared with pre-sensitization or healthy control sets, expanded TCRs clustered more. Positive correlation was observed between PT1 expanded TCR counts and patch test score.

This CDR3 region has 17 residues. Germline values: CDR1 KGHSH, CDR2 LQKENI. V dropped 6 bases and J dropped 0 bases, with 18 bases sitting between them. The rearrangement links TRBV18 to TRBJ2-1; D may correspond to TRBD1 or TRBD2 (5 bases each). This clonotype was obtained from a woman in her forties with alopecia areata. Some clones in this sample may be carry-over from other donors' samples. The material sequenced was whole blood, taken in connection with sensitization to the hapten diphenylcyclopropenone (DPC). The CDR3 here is CASSSTKGDGSYNEQFF. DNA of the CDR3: TGTGCCAGCTCGTCCACTAAAGGGGACGGCTCCTACAATGAGCAGTTCTTC.